Ten or more counts support the clone carrying this T cell receptor beta chain. Its antigen is not known. 5'RACE with 10-nucleotide random UMIs generated the cDNA. TCRdb used MiXCR to reprocess the 5' RACE reads, holding one entry per CDR3 protein. Of 55,000 to 75,000 distinct CDR3 sequences listed, less than 5.5% were seen once; the top ten hold less than 3.5%. These data come from a study of neurological immune-mediated disorders. General study results and limits: The greatest TCR clonal expansion appeared in HTLV-1-associated myelopathy and the smallest, falling below healthy controls, in multiple sclerosis. Private repertoires in all groups were suggested by the absence of shared CDR3 amino acid sequences among expanded clones across subjects.

Unsorted libraries were prepared from 2 million PBMCs that had been stored at -80 C. Germline-derived CDR1 and CDR2 are SGHRS and YFSETQ. CDR3 size: 14 residues. Specimen: PBMCs. The clonotype comes from a woman in her twenties or thirties with multiple sclerosis. V gene TRBV5-1 combines with J gene TRBJ2-1, with 8 bases aligning to TRBD1. The CDR3, as DNA: TGCGCTTGTAAGGGGGACAGGACATTCAATGAGCAGTTCTTC. This codes for CACKGDRTFNEQFF. The full variable domain, completed using reference TRBV5-1 and TRBJ2-1, is KAGVTQTPRYLIKTRGQQVTLSCSPISGHRSVSWYQQTPGQGLQFLFEYFSETQRNKGNFPGRFSGRQFSNSRSEMNVSTLELGDSALYLCACKGDRTFNEQFFGPGTRLTVL.